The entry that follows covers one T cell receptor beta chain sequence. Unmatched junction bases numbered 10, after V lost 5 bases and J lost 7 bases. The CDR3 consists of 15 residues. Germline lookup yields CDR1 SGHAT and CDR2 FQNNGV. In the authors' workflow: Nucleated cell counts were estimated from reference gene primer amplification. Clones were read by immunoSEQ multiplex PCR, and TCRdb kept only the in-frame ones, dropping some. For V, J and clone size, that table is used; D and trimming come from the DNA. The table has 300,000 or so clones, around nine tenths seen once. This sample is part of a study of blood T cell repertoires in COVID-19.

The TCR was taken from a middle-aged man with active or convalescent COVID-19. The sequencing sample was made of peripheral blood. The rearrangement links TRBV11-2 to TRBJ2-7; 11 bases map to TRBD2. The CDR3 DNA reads TGTGCCAGCAGCGTCCGACTAGCGGGATGGGAAGAGCAGTACTTC. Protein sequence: CASSVRLAGWEEQYF. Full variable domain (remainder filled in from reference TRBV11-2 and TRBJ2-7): EAGVAQSPRYKIIEKRQSVAFWCNPISGHATLYWYQQILGQGPKLLIQFQNNGVVDDSQLPKDRFSAERLKGVDSTLKIQPAKLEDSAVYLCASSVRLAGWEEQYFGPGTRLTVT.